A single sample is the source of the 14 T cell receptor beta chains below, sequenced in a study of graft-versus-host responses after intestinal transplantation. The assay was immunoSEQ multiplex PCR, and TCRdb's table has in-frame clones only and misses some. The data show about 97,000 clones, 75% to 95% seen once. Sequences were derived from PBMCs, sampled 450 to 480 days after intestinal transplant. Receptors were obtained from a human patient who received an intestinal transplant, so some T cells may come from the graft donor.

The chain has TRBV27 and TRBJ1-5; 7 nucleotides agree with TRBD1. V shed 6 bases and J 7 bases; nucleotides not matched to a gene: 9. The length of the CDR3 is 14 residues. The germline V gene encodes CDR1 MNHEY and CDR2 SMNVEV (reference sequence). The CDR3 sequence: CASRPTGFGQPQHF. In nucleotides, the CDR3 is TGTGCCAGCAGGCCGACAGGGTTCGGACAGCCCCAGCATTTT.

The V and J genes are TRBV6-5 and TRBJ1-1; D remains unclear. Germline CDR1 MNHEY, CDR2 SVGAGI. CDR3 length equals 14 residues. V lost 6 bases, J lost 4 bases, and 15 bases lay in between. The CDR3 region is CASSPFRWGTEAFF. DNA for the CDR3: TGTGCCAGCAGCCCCTTCCGTTGGGGCACTGAAGCTTTCTTT.

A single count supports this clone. The chain's CDR3 is CASSTRTGRGTEAFF. The CDR3 nucleotides read TGTGCCAGCAGCACCCGGACAGGGCGGGGGACTGAAGCTTTCTTT. The genes are TRBV7-9 and TRBJ1-1; 8 bases align to TRBD1. This CDR3 region has 15 residues. V lost 5 bases, J lost 5 bases, and 10 bases stayed unmatched. CDR1 and CDR2 (germline): SEHNR, FQNEAQ (reference sequence).

The CDR3 protein is CASSLGQNTEAFF. The CDR3 DNA follows: TGTGCCAGCAGCTTAGGACAGAACACTGAAGCTTTCTTT. The V call is TRBV7-3, the J call TRBJ1-1; D perhaps matches TRBD1 (5 bases). The CDR3 consists of 13 residues. CDR1 and CDR2 from the germline V gene are SGHTA and FQGTGA. V dropped 2 bases and J dropped 1 base, with 5 bases sitting between them.

Here the CDR3 reads CASSGAEGSYEQYF. CDR3 in DNA: TGTGCCAGCAGCGGGGCCGAAGGCTCCTACGAGCAGTACTTC. V gene TRBV21-1 combines with J gene TRBJ2-7; the tabulated D call, TRBD1, remains unverified against the DNA. TRBV21-1 is labeled a pseudogene. The CDR3 spans 14 residues.

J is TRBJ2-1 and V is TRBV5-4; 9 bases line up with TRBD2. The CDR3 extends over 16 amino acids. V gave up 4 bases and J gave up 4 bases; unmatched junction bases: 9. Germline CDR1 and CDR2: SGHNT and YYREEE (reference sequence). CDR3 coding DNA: TGTGCCAGCAGCCCCGATAGCGGGGGCCGATACAATGAGCAGTTCTTC. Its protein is CASSPDSGGRYNEQFF.

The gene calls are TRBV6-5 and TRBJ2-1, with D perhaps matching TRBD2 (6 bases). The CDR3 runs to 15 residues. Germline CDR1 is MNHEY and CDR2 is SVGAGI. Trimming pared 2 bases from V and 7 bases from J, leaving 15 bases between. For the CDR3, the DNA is TGTGCCAGCAGTTACGAATGGGGGGTATGGAATGAGCAGTTCTTC. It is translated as CASSYEWGVWNEQFF.

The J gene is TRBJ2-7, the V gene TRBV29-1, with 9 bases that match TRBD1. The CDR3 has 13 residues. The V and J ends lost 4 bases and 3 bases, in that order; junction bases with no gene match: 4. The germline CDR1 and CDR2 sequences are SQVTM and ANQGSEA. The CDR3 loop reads CSVGDRVGYEQYF. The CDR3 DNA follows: TGCAGCGTTGGGGACAGGGTGGGCTACGAGCAGTACTTC.

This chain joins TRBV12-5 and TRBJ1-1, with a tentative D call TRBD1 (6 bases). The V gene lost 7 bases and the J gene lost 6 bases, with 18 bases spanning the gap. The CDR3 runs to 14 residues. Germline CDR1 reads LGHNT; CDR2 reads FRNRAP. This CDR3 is CASAPNRDRPEAFF. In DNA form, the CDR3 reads TGTGCTAGTGCCCCCAACAGGGACCGGCCTGAAGCTTTCTTT.

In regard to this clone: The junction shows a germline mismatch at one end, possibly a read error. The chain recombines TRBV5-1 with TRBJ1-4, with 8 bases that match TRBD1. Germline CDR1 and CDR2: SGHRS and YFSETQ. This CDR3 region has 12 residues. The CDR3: CASSLVQDRGVF. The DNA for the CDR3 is TGCGCCAGCAGCTTGGTTCAAGACAGGGGTGTTTTT.

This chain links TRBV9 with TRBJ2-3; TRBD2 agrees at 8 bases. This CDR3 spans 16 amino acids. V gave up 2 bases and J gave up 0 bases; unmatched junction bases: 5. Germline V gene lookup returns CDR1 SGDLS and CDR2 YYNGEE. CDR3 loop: CASSVVASGSTDTQYF. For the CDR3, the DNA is TGTGCCAGCAGCGTGGTGGCTAGCGGGAGCACAGATACGCAGTATTTT.

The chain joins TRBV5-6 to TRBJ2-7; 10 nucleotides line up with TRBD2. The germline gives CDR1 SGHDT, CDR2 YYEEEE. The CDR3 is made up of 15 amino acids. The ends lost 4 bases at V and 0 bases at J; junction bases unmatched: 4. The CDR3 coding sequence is TGTGCCAGCAGCCCACTAGCGGGGAGCTCCTACGAGCAGTACTTC. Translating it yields CASSPLAGSSYEQYF.

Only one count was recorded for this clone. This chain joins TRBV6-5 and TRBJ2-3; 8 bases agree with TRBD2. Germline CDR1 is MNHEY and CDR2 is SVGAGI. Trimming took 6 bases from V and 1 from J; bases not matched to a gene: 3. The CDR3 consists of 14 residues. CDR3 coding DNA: TGTGCCAGCAGGGAGACTAGCGGCACAGATACGCAGTATTTT. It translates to CASRETSGTDTQYF.

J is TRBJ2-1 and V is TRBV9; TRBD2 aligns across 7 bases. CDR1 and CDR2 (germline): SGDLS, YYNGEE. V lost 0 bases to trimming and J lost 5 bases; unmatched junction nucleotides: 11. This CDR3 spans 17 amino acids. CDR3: CASSVGGGSSGNNEQFF. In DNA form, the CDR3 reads TGTGCCAGCAGCGTAGGAGGTGGGTCTAGCGGAAACAATGAGCAGTTCTTC.